The 26 T cell receptor beta chains given below trace back to one sample, sequenced in a study of T cells in Graves' hyperthyroidism and ophthalmopathy. There were TCR beta CDR3 regions amplified from RNA transcripts. The TCR CDR3 was amplified in a first-round RT-PCR using the HTBI primer set. TCRdb reprocessed the multiplex PCR reads with MiXCR, giving one entry per CDR3 protein. The table has 450,000 to 600,000 distinct CDR3 sequences, 13% to 15% seen once. The source material was blood. These receptors all stem from a woman aged 40-49 years with Graves' hyperthyroidism.

This clonotype was observed many times. The V and J genes are TRBV28 and TRBJ2-7, with 12 bases matching TRBD2. V lost 5 bases, J lost 3 bases, and 5 bases stayed unmatched. The germline gives CDR1 MDHEN, CDR2 SYDVKM. The CDR3 has 15 residues. CDR3 bases: TGTGCCAGCAGTCCCCCTAGCGGGAGGGGCTACGAGCAGTACTTC. Encoded protein: CASSPPSGRGYEQYF. The full variable domain, completed using reference TRBV28 and TRBJ2-7, is DVKVTQSSRYLVKRTGEKVFLECVQDMDHENMFWYRQDPGLGLRLIYFSYDVKMKEKGDIPEGYSVSREKKERFSLILESASTNQTSMYLCASSPPSGRGYEQYFGPGTRLTVT.

CDR3 region: CASSQEGGRYNEQFF. Here the CDR3 DNA reads TGCGCCAGCAGCCAAGAAGGAGGGCGTTACAATGAGCAGTTCTTC. The rearrangement joins TRBV4-1 to TRBJ2-1; tentative D call: TRBD2 (6 bases). Germline V gene lookup returns CDR1 MGHRA and CDR2 YSYEKL. This CDR3 is 15 amino acids long. V was shortened by 0 bases and J by 4 bases, with 10 bases between the two germline ends.

The gene calls are TRBV28 and TRBJ1-2, with no clear D. The CDR3 loop spans 12 amino acids. The ends were cut back, 4 bases at V and 4 bases at J, with 7 bases in the middle. The germline V gene encodes CDR1 MDHEN and CDR2 SYDVKM. The CDR3 coding sequence is TGTGCCAGCAGTTCGTTGGCCTATGGCTACACCTTC. The encoded protein is CASSSLAYGYTF.

This clonotype was recorded at least ten times. CDR3 sequence: CASRTSELPQETQYF. The CDR3 DNA reads as TGTGCCAGCAGAACTAGCGAGCTGCCCCAAGAGACCCAGTACTTC. This chain links TRBV12-3 or TRBV12-4 with TRBJ2-5, with 7 bases lining up with TRBD2. The CDR3 runs 15 residues. V was clipped by 6 bases and J by 1 base; unmatched bases: 8.

This clonotype was seen many times. An end of the junction differs from the germline gene, which may be a read error. V is TRBV28 and J is TRBJ2-5; no definite D call. Germline CDR1 reads MDHEN; CDR2 reads SYDVKM. CDR3 size: 21 residues. The CDR3 sequence is CASSIPLRPPDVTTLKEAQYF. The CDR3 bases are TGTGCCAGCAGTATACCCTTGCGGCCACCCGACGTTACTACCCTTAAAGAGGCCCAGTACTTC.

This clonotype was counted many times. J is TRBJ2-5 and V is TRBV10-3, with unresolved D. Germline V gene sequence: CDR1 ENHRY, CDR2 SYGVKD. The germline V and J ends were trimmed by 6 bases and 2 bases, with 7 bases remaining between them. The CDR3 spans 12 residues. CDR3 bases: TGTGCCATCAGCCACGGACAAGAGACCCAGTACTTC. Translated, it gives CAISHGQETQYF.

This clonotype was counted many times. In DNA form, the CDR3 reads TGTGCCAGCAGTTCCTCAGTACTCTCCTACGAGCAGTACTTC. Protein sequence: CASSSSVLSYEQYF. The chain carries TRBV27 and TRBJ2-7; D is undetermined. CDR1 and CDR2 (germline): MNHEY, SMNVEV (reference sequence). V lost 4 bases and J 0 bases, leaving 10 bases between the germline ends. The CDR3 runs to 14 residues.

This sequence joins TRBV18 and TRBJ2-6; a weak D match, TRBD2 (6 bases). Per the germline V gene, CDR1 is KGHSH and CDR2 is LQKENI. The CDR3 is 16 residues long. V lost 2 bases and J 2 bases, leaving 10 bases between the germline ends. CDR3 sequence: CASSPNTGAGANVLTF. Here the CDR3 DNA reads TGTGCCAGCTCACCAAATACGGGGGCTGGGGCCAACGTCCTGACTTTC.

This clonotype was counted a few times. V is TRBV27 and J is TRBJ2-1; D remains unclear. The CDR3 consists of 14 residues. Trimming removed 1 base from V and 6 bases from J, with 10 bases in between. Germline CDR1 and CDR2: MNHEY and SMNVEV (reference sequence). The CDR3 DNA sequence: TGTGCCAGCAGTTTATACGGCACGGGCAATGAGCAGTTCTTC. Translating gives CASSLYGTGNEQFF.

This clonotype has just a few counts. The V and J genes are TRBV2 and TRBJ2-2; a weak D match, TRBD2 (7 bases). V lost 0 bases to trimming and J lost 6 bases, with 17 bases between them. Germline loops: CDR1 SNHLY, CDR2 FYNNEI. The CDR3 runs 17 residues. The CDR3 loop is CASSEALGGEGAGELFF. In DNA, the CDR3 is TGTGCCAGCAGTGAAGCATTGGGCGGGGAGGGGGCCGGGGAGCTGTTTTTT. The entire variable domain, with the rest obtained from reference TRBV2 and TRBJ2-2, is as follows: EPEVTQTPSHQVTQMGQEVILRCVPISNHLYFYWYRQILGQKVEFLVSFYNNEISEKSEIFDDQFSVERPDGSNFTLKIRSTKLEDSAMYFCASSEALGGEGAGELFFGEGSRLTVL.

This clonotype came up a few times. The rearrangement uses TRBV3-1 and TRBJ1-3; the D gene is possibly TRBD1 (5 bases). V dropped 3 bases and J dropped 0 bases, with 15 bases sitting between them. The CDR3 loop spans 17 amino acids. The germline V gene encodes CDR1 LGHDT and CDR2 YNNKEL (reference sequence). CDR3 DNA: TGTGCCAGCAGCCATGCGGCGGGACGGCTCTCTGGAAACACCATATATTTT. Translation gives CASSHAAGRLSGNTIYF.

This clonotype was detected ten times or more. The rearrangement joins TRBV12-3 or TRBV12-4 to TRBJ1-5; possibly TRBD1 for D (6 bases). This CDR3 contains 16 residues. V lost 5 bases and J lost 2, with 16 bases in between. This CDR3 reads CASSPEQGGGNQPQHF. As DNA, the CDR3 is TGTGCCAGCAGTCCCGAACAGGGTGGGGGCAATCAGCCCCAGCATTTT.

Ten or more counts support this clonotype. The chain links TRBV3-1 to TRBJ2-7; D is unclear. CDR3 size: 12 residues. V was cut by 8 bases and J by 3 bases, with 11 bases left in between. CDR1 is LGHDT and CDR2 is YNNKEL in the germline V gene (reference sequence). The CDR3 region is CASLSNDYEQYF. The CDR3 DNA sequence: TGTGCCAGCCTCTCGAATGACTACGAGCAGTACTTC.

At least ten counts were recorded for this clonotype. V gene TRBV28 combines with J gene TRBJ1-2, with 7 bases aligning to TRBD1. The germline V gene has CDR1 MDHEN and CDR2 SYDVKM. V dropped 3 bases and J dropped 8; count of bases not matched to a gene: 9. The CDR3 has 14 amino acids. CDR3: CASSFDHRGRGYTF. CDR3 bases: TGTGCCAGCAGTTTCGACCACAGGGGTAGAGGCTACACCTTC.

The table lists this clonotype with many counts. The chain couples TRBV5-1 to TRBJ2-2; 10 bases align to TRBD2. This CDR3 has 17 amino acids. CDR1 and CDR2 (germline): SGHRS, YFSETQ. V lost 0 bases and J lost 7; bases outside the gene matches: 9. The CDR3 region has the DNA TGCGCCAGCAGCTTGGAACTAGCGGGGCCAAACGGCGGGGAGCTGTTTTTT. Encoded protein: CASSLELAGPNGGELFF.

This clonotype was observed at least ten times. The chain is built from TRBV28 and TRBJ2-4, with 7 bases fitting TRBD1. This CDR3 is 18 amino acids long. J was trimmed by 2 bases and V by 3 bases; bases with no gene match: 13. CDR1 is MDHEN, CDR2 SYDVKM, per germline. The CDR3 reads CASSFPRQGPLPKNIQYF. As DNA, the CDR3 is TGTGCCAGCAGTTTTCCCCGACAGGGTCCACTACCCAAAAACATTCAGTACTTC.

This clonotype appeared many times. This rearrangement joins TRBV28 to TRBJ2-3, with unresolved D. The CDR3 is made up of 14 amino acids. V shed 2 bases and J shed 4 bases, with 10 bases lying between them. CDR1 is MDHEN and CDR2 is SYDVKM in the germline V gene. CDR3 in amino acids: CASSLPRTSDTQYF. CDR3 coding DNA: TGTGCCAGCAGTTTACCCCGGACCTCAGATACGCAGTATTTT.

This clonotype came up many times. The chain recombines TRBV7-2 with TRBJ1-1, with 9 nucleotides matching TRBD1. This CDR3 comprises 14 residues. Germline V gene sequence: CDR1 SGHTA, CDR2 FQGNSA. Losses at the gene ends were 4 bases for V and 7 bases for J; bases not matched to a gene: 7. The CDR3 nucleotides are TGTGCCAGCAGCTGGGACAGGGAAGGAAGTGAAGCTTTCTTT. This translates into CASSWDREGSEAFF. The full variable domain, rest sourced from reference TRBV7-2 and TRBJ1-1, is GAGVSQSPSNKVTEKGKDVELRCDPISGHTALYWYRQSLGQGLEFLIYFQGNSAPDKSGLPSDRFSAERTGGSVSTLTIQRTQQEDSAVYLCASSWDREGSEAFFGQGTRLTVV.

This clonotype was counted at least ten times. The rearrangement uses TRBV2 and TRBJ2-7; D is unclear. The V end was cut by 3 bases, the J end by 5 bases, with 2 bases between. Germline assignment: CDR1 SNHLY and CDR2 FYNNEI. The CDR3 sequence is 10 residues long. Here the CDR3 DNA reads TGTGCCAGCAGTGACCACGAGCAGTACTTC. It translates to CASSDHEQYF.

This clonotype was observed a handful of times. This chain links TRBV14 with TRBJ2-7; 8 bases fit TRBD2. Germline V gives CDR1 SGHDN, CDR2 FVKESK. The V segment lost 4 bases and the J segment 2 bases; nucleotides outside the gene matches: 7. CDR3 length equals 15 residues. The CDR3 DNA reads as TGTGCCAGCAGCCCCGGGAGGGACGAAGCCTACGAGCAGTACTTC. Its protein is CASSPGRDEAYEQYF.

This clonotype was recorded only once. A junction end diverges from the germline sequence, so it may reflect a read error. V gene TRBV7-7 combines with J gene TRBJ1-6; maybe TRBD1 (5 bases). Per the germline V gene, CDR1 is SSHAT and CDR2 is FNYEAQ (reference sequence). The CDR3 runs 18 residues. CDR3 loop: CASSPLDKRSSYNSPLHF. DNA for the CDR3: TGTGCTAGCAGCCCCCTGGACAAAAGGAGCTCCTATAATTCACCCCTCCACTTT.

Note on this clonotype: This may be a read error: a much more frequent sequence differs by one nucleotide. It is likely a read error, because the conserved phenylalanine at the end of the CDR3 is missing. This chain links TRBV2 with TRBJ2-7; 8 nucleotides align to TRBD2. Germline V lookup: CDR1 SNHLY, CDR2 FYNNEI. V lost 3 bases and J lost 3; bases outside the gene matches: 4. The CDR3 consists of 14 residues. CDR3 DNA: TGTGCCAGCAGTGAGTCTAGCGGGTTCTACGAGCAGTACCTC. This encodes CASSESSGFYEQYL.

As to this clonotype: A read error may explain this, as a much larger clone is one base away. The chain is built from TRBV24-1 and TRBJ2-7; perhaps TRBD1 as D (7 bases). The CDR3 has 12 residues. Trimming took 8 bases from V and 7 from J, leaving 14 bases between them. Germline CDR1 reads KGHDR; CDR2 reads SFDVKD. In nucleotides, the CDR3 is TGTGCCACCAAGGGGGCAGCGGGTGAGCAGTACTTC. Translation: CATKGAAGEQYF.

The chain uses TRBV28 and TRBJ2-7; the match to TRBD2 covers 12 bases. Germline V gene lookup returns CDR1 MDHEN and CDR2 SYDVKM. The length of the CDR3 is 16 residues. The V and J ends lost 5 bases and 6 bases, in that order; junction bases with no gene match: 11. CDR3 DNA: TGTGCCAGCAGTCGGGGGATACTAGCGGGGGGAAGCGAGCAGTACTTC. Its translation is CASSRGILAGGSEQYF.

This clonotype occurred a few times. CDR3 coding DNA: TGTGCCAGCAGCTTAGGGACAGGGCATCTGAACACTGAAGCTTTCTTT. This translates into CASSLGTGHLNTEAFF. V and J are TRBV7-2 and TRBJ1-1; 8 bases fit TRBD1. The V and J ends lost 1 base and 0 bases, in that order; junction bases with no gene match: 4. The CDR3 covers 16 residues. CDR1 and CDR2 from the germline V gene are SGHTA and FQGNSA.

This rearrangement joins TRBV24-1 to TRBJ2-1; D is perhaps TRBD2 (6 bases). V gave up 9 bases and J gave up 8 bases, with 10 bases separating them. This CDR3 region has 11 residues. CDR1 and CDR2 (germline): KGHDR, SFDVKD. In DNA form, the CDR3 reads TGTGCCACCGGGGGACTTCATGAGCAGTTCTTC. Translating gives CATGGLHEQFF.